Following are 9 T cell receptor beta chains from one sample sequenced in a study of shared clonotypes between healthy human individuals (dated by TCRdb to 2020 to 2021). The method was the immunoSEQ multiplex PCR assay. As stored in TCRdb, this immuneACCESS dataset retains in-frame rearrangements with V and J assigned. A fraction of the clones does not appear; measured against another copy, unresolved V genes explain less than half of the discrepancy, and the remainder lacks a known reason. A total of hundreds of thousands of clones appear in this sample, approximately 79% of them only once. About 1.7% of the sample is held by the ten biggest clonotypes. The specimen sequenced was memory CD4+ T cells sorted from blood. This specimen's cell subset or site label, interpreted: CD45RA-negative fraction. Receptors originate from a woman in her twenties or thirties in good health.

The CDR3 DNA reads TGTGCCATCAGTGGGGCGGGCTATGGCTACACCTTC. This sequence encodes CAISGAGYGYTF. This chain uses TRBV10-3 with TRBJ1-2; D remains ambiguous. V gave up 4 bases and J gave up 4 bases, with 7 bases separating them. Germline values: CDR1 ENHRY, CDR2 SYGVKD. The CDR3 is 12 amino acids.

This chain uses TRBV25-1 with TRBJ1-2, with 7 bases fitting TRBD1. The CDR3 covers 12 residues. Germline CDR1 reads MGHDK; CDR2 reads SYGVNS. V was clipped by 4 bases and J by 6 bases; unmatched bases: 2. CDR3 in amino acids: CASSADRDGYTF. CDR3 nucleotide sequence: TGTGCCAGCAGTGCCGACAGGGATGGCTACACCTTC.

Ten or more counts support this clone. This sample includes further DNA sequences coding for the same CDR3. V is TRBV5-4 and J is TRBJ2-5; TRBD1 is a possible D gene (6 bases). V lost 0 bases and J lost 2, with 14 bases in between. Germline V gene data show CDR1 as SGHNT and CDR2 as YYREEE (reference sequence). This CDR3 has 16 residues. CDR3 loop: CASSLETGGGQETQYF. The DNA for the CDR3 is TGTGCCAGCAGCTTGGAGACAGGCGGTGGGCAAGAGACCCAGTACTTC.

The chain links TRBV28 to TRBJ2-1; tentatively, D is TRBD2 (5 bases). In germline, CDR1 is MDHEN, CDR2 SYDVKM. The CDR3 contains 15 residues. Trimming removed 4 bases from V and 0 bases from J, with 10 bases in between. CDR3 protein: CASSSSRSSYNEQFF. As DNA, the CDR3 is TGTGCCAGCAGTTCTAGCCGGAGCTCCTACAATGAGCAGTTCTTC.

This sequence joins TRBV28 and TRBJ1-3; weak D call: TRBD1 (6 bases). The V end lost 1 base, the J end lost 5 bases, and 12 bases lay between the germline ends. Germline CDR1 reads MDHEN; CDR2 reads SYDVKM. This CDR3 region has 15 residues. In DNA form, the CDR3 reads TGTGCCAGCAGTTTATATGTAACAGGGAGAAACACCATATATTTT. Protein product: CASSLYVTGRNTIYF.

The chain carries TRBV28 and TRBJ2-7; TRBD1 agrees at 9 bases. V was clipped by 10 bases and J by 2 bases; unmatched bases: 6. This CDR3 has 13 residues. Germline CDR1 is MDHEN and CDR2 is SYDVKM. The CDR3 DNA is TGTGCCACCAAGGACAGGGGAACCTACGAGCAGTACTTC. Protein: CATKDRGTYEQYF.

The chain carries TRBV6-1 and TRBJ2-5, with D unresolved. In germline, CDR1 is MNHNS, CDR2 SASEGT. The length of the CDR3 is 9 residues. V was shortened by 5 bases and J by 6 bases, with 1 base between the two germline ends. CDR3 sequence (DNA): TGTGCCAGCAGTCAGACCCAGTACTTC. Protein: CASSQTQYF.

V is TRBV7-7 and J is TRBJ2-3, with D possibly being TRBD1 (5 bases). V shed 4 bases and J shed 2 bases, with 10 bases lying between them. CDR1 SSHAT and CDR2 FNYEAQ come from the germline V gene (reference sequence). The CDR3 is 14 residues long. CDR3 residues: CASSSDRFTDTQYF. DNA of the CDR3: TGTGCCAGCAGCTCAGACAGATTCACAGATACGCAGTATTTT.

This clone was seen just once. The rearrangement links TRBV2 to TRBJ1-2; weak D call: TRBD1 (6 bases). Per germline, CDR1 SNHLY and CDR2 FYNNEI. The CDR3 covers 13 residues. V was trimmed by 4 bases and J by 8 bases, leaving 14 bases between them. The CDR3 loop is CASSVLTGSGYTF. CDR3 DNA sequence: TGTGCCAGCAGTGTCTTGACAGGTTCGGGCTACACCTTC.